The next 22 T cell receptor beta chains were all read from a single sample in a study of blood T cell repertoires in COVID-19. The data were produced by immunoSEQ multiplex PCR, yet TCRdb's version contains in-frame clones alone and is incomplete. The sample yields some 120,000 clones, about 80% seen once. The sample consisted of peripheral blood. The source is a man in his sixties or seventies with active or convalescent COVID-19.

The chain carries TRBV5-1 and TRBJ1-5; D is unclear. From germline, CDR1 is SGHRS and CDR2 YFSETQ. Trimming took 0 bases from V and 3 from J, leaving 10 bases between them. The length of the CDR3 is 15 residues. The DNA of the CDR3 is TGCGCCAGCAGCTTGGATGGGCAGAACAATCAGCCCCAGCATTTT. This gives the protein CASSLDGQNNQPQHF.

The chain uses TRBV3-1 (or the pseudogene TRBV3-2) and TRBJ2-7, with TRBD1 matching 10 bases. Trimming took 3 bases from V and 8 from J; bases not matched to a gene: 4. The CDR3 covers 13 residues. In germline, CDR1 is LGHDT, CDR2 YNNKEL (reference sequence). The CDR3 reads CASSQMTGGQQYF. The CDR3 DNA is TGTGCCAGCAGCCAGATGACAGGGGGCCAGCAGTACTTC.

This chain links TRBV7-6 with TRBJ2-3; D possibly corresponds to TRBD2 (5 bases). In germline, CDR1 is SGHVS, CDR2 FNYEAQ. Trimming took 1 base from V and 6 from J, leaving 14 bases between them. The CDR3 extends over 15 amino acids. CDR3 coding DNA: TGTGCCAGCAGCTTAGATACCTCGGGGTCTGATACGCAGTATTTT. It translates to CASSLDTSGSDTQYF.

The rearrangement links TRBV11-2 to TRBJ1-6; D not certain. Germline values: CDR1 SGHAT, CDR2 FQNNGV. Trimming shortened V by 1 base and J by 6 bases, and 7 bases separated the two germline ends. The CDR3 totals 14 residues. The CDR3 nucleotides are TGTGCCAGCAGCTTAGGACTGAGTAATTCACCCCTCCACTTT. It specifies CASSLGLSNSPLHF.

V and J are TRBV28 and TRBJ2-5, with 10 bases fitting TRBD1. CDR1 and CDR2 (germline): MDHEN, SYDVKM. With V trimmed by 5 bases and J by 6 bases, 12 bases remained unmatched. There are 16 residues in the CDR3. CDR3 in DNA: TGTGCCAGCAGTCCCCCGACAGGGGGCGTGAGGAAGACCCAGTACTTC. Translation gives CASSPPTGGVRKTQYF.

This clone has only one observation. J is TRBJ1-5 and V is TRBV12-5; D perhaps matches TRBD1 (5 bases). From germline, CDR1 is LGHNT and CDR2 FRNRAP. V lost 0 bases to trimming and J lost 0 bases, with 9 bases between them. This CDR3 is built from 16 residues. In DNA, the CDR3 is TGTGCTAGTGGTTTGGTATTAGGGGATAGCAATCAGCCCCAGCATTTT. Its translation is CASGLVLGDSNQPQHF. The variable domain in full, completed from reference TRBV12-5 and TRBJ1-5, reads DARVTQTPRHKVTEMGQEVTMRCQPILGHNTVFWYRQTMMQGLELLAYFRNRAPLDDSGMPKDRFSAEMPDATLATLKIQPSEPRDSAVYFCASGLVLGDSNQPQHFGDGTRLSIL.

This clone was detected only once. The chain uses TRBV6-1 and TRBJ1-5, with D perhaps matching TRBD1 (5 bases). CDR1 is MNHNS and CDR2 is SASEGT in the germline V gene. This CDR3 is built from 13 residues. V gave up 3 bases and J gave up 11 bases, with 14 bases separating them. The CDR3 loop is CASSDRRGGAQHF. Written as DNA, the CDR3 is TGTGCCAGCAGTGACCGTCGGGGGGGAGCCCAGCATTTT.

The chain recombines TRBV5-1 with TRBJ1-1, with TRBD1 identical over 7 bases. CDR1 and CDR2 from the germline V gene are SGHRS and YFSETQ. The J segment lost 2 bases and the V segment lost 3 bases, leaving 1 base of the junction unmatched. This CDR3 region has 13 residues. DNA of the CDR3: TGCGCCAGCAGCTGGGACAGTAACACTGAAGCTTTCTTT. As protein: CASSWDSNTEAFF.

The chain has TRBV18 and TRBJ1-2, with TRBD1 matching over 7 bases. Germline CDR1 KGHSH, CDR2 LQKENI. J lost 2 bases, V lost 8 bases, and 17 bases had no gene match. The CDR3 is 17 amino acids. As DNA, the CDR3 is TGTGCCAGCACGGCAGCGTACAGGGGACCGCTAAACTATGGCTACACCTTC. Translation gives CASTAAYRGPLNYGYTF. Looking up the rest from reference TRBV18 and TRBJ1-2 gives the full variable domain: NAGVMQNPRHLVRRRGQEARLRCSPMKGHSHVYWYRQLPEEGLKFMVYLQKENIIDESGMPKERFSAEFPKEGPSILRIQQVVRGDSAAYFCASTAAYRGPLNYGYTFGSGTRLTVV.

This chain joins TRBV21-1 and TRBJ2-1; the table's D call of TRBD2 was not tested on the DNA. TRBV21-1 is a pseudogene locus. The CDR3 consists of 15 residues. The CDR3 DNA reads as TGTGCCAGCAGCAATCCAGCGGGGAGTTACAATGAGCAGTTCTTC. Encoded protein: CASSNPAGSYNEQFF.

The chain has TRBV19 and TRBJ1-4; perhaps TRBD1 as D (6 bases). The V end was cut by 5 bases, the J end by 8 bases, with 21 bases between. CDR1 and CDR2 (germline): LNHDA, SQIVND (reference sequence). The CDR3 totals 16 residues. The CDR3 nucleotides read TGTGCCAGTAGTCCTCTATCTGGGGCAGGGGAGGAAAAACTGTTTTTT. Its translation is CASSPLSGAGEEKLFF.

The chain has TRBV21-1 and TRBJ1-2. TRBV21-1 is classified as a pseudogene. CDR3 length equals 15 residues. CDR3 sequence: CASSKVREFQYGYTF. The CDR3 region has the DNA TGTGCCAGCAGCAAAGTGCGGGAGTTTCAGTATGGCTACACCTTC.

The chain joins TRBV3-1 (or the pseudogene TRBV3-2) to TRBJ1-2, with D perhaps TRBD1 (5 bases). V was clipped by 1 base and J by 8 bases, with 14 bases between them. In germline, CDR1 is LGHDT, CDR2 YNNKEL (reference sequence). This CDR3 has 14 amino acids. CDR3 loop: CASSQAGSGGGYTF. In nucleotides, the CDR3 is TGTGCCAGCAGCCAAGCGGGATCCGGGGGGGGCTACACCTTC.

The chain employs TRBV4-3 and TRBJ1-2; D might be TRBD1 (6 bases). CDR3 length equals 12 residues. V was shortened by 0 bases and J by 9 bases, with 8 bases between the two germline ends. Looked up from germline, CDR1 is LGHNA and CDR2 is YSLEER. Here the CDR3 reads CASSQDGQSYTF. The DNA for the CDR3 is TGCGCCAGCAGCCAAGATGGACAGAGCTACACCTTC.

V is TRBV6-5 and J is TRBJ2-3; the match to TRBD1 covers 8 bases. V dropped 6 bases and J dropped 5; count of bases not matched to a gene: 7. The CDR3 runs to 14 residues. From germline, CDR1 is MNHEY and CDR2 SVGAGI. CDR3 in amino acids: CASRTDRAGDTQYF. CDR3 nucleotide sequence: TGTGCCAGCAGGACGGACAGGGCGGGAGATACGCAGTATTTT.

The V and J genes are TRBV6-5 and TRBJ1-5, with D unclear. This CDR3 has 13 amino acids. CDR1 and CDR2 from the germline V gene are MNHEY and SVGAGI. Trimming stripped 5 bases from V and 8 bases from J, with 13 bases between. Here the CDR3 reads CASSPPNVEPQHF. CDR3 DNA sequence: TGTGCCAGCAGTCCTCCTAATGTAGAGCCCCAGCATTTT.

This clone was seen once. This chain joins TRBV7-9 and TRBJ2-7; no firm D call. Trimming took 5 bases from V and 2 from J, leaving 13 bases between them. The CDR3 covers 14 residues. CDR1 and CDR2 from the germline V gene are SEHNR and FQNEAQ (reference sequence). The CDR3 here is CASSLRSRPYEQYF. In nucleotides, the CDR3 is TGTGCCAGCAGCCTACGTTCGCGGCCCTACGAGCAGTACTTC.

The chain uses TRBV6-1 and TRBJ1-2; D remains unclear. CDR1 and CDR2 (germline): MNHNS, SASEGT. Trimming shortened V by 2 bases and J by 10 bases, and 11 bases separated the two germline ends. CDR3 length: 12 amino acids. The CDR3 DNA follows: TGTGCCAGCAGTGAACACGCGTCCTACTACACCTTC. It is translated as CASSEHASYYTF.

The chain uses TRBV6-5 and TRBJ1-2; no definite D call. Germline CDR1 is MNHEY and CDR2 is SVGAGI. V lost 4 bases and J lost 5, with 5 bases in between. This CDR3 region has 11 residues. The DNA for the CDR3 is TGTGCCAGCAGTTCTCGGTATGGCTACACCTTC. It yields the protein CASSSRYGYTF.

There are a few counts of this clone. This chain uses TRBV18 with TRBJ1-2, with TRBD1 identical over 8 bases. The CDR3 runs 16 residues. Per germline, CDR1 KGHSH and CDR2 LQKENI. The V segment lost 2 bases and the J segment 3 bases; nucleotides outside the gene matches: 8. The CDR3 spells CASSPSRGRVYYGYTF. As DNA, the CDR3 is TGTGCCAGCTCACCAAGCAGGGGGCGCGTCTACTATGGCTACACCTTC.

The gene calls are TRBV11-1 and TRBJ2-3; 9 bases line up with TRBD1. The V and J ends lost 3 bases and 6 bases, in that order; junction bases with no gene match: 10. CDR1 is SGHAT, CDR2 FQDESV, per germline (reference sequence). CDR3 length equals 16 residues. CDR3 sequence: CASSLGQGFDGDTQYF. The CDR3 DNA is TGTGCCAGCAGCTTGGGACAGGGATTTGATGGGGATACGCAGTATTTT.

The chain has TRBV2 and TRBJ1-1; 7 nucleotides agree with TRBD1. The CDR3 length is 13 residues. Germline V gene sequence: CDR1 SNHLY, CDR2 FYNNEI. After removal of 5 bases from V and 4 bases from J, the junction contained 4 bases not matched to a gene. The CDR3 nucleotides read TGTGCCAGCAGTACGGACAGGAGCACTGAAGCTTTCTTT. Translating it yields CASSTDRSTEAFF.